This T cell receptor beta chain is drawn from a study of blood T cell repertoires in COVID-19. Study-level information: Spain, Italy and the United States supplied samples that represented acute and convalescent COVID-19. Sample material is recorded as cDNA or gDNA derived from T cells, B-cell-depleted T cells, or PBMCs.

The study drew participants aged 18 to 89 years from some 24 US areas. TCRdb's copy holds only in-frame clones and misses some; the assay was immunoSEQ multiplex PCR. The sample records a few hundred thousand clones, 84% being singletons. This CDR3 contains 14 residues. Germline values: CDR1 SGHRS, CDR2 YFSETQ. Between the trimmed V and J ends, which lost 3 bases and 6 bases, there was a span of 15 bases. This clone was detected a few times. The sample comprised PBMCs or T cells enriched from blood (not recorded which). The source is a man aged 30-40 years with acute COVID-19. The chain uses TRBV5-1 and TRBJ1-2; a weak D match, TRBD1 (6 bases). CDR3 sequence (DNA): TGCGCCAGCAGCTCTTGGGGGCAGGACGATGGCTACACCTTC. Its translation is CASSSWGQDDGYTF.